The sequence of this T cell receptor (beta chain) was determined in a study of T cell responses to AZD1222 COVID-19 vaccine. General observations from the study: Repertoire collection took place solely once the T cell response had peaked.

With 4 bases removed from V and 3 bases from J, the gap between germline ends came to 11 bases. Germline CDR1 SGHNT, CDR2 YYREEE (reference sequence). The CDR3 consists of 13 residues. Details on this clone: What it binds is not known.

Sequenced by immunoSEQ multiplex PCR; TCRdb stores in-frame clones only, minus some. The sample includes approximately 170,000 clones, around 90% of them seen just once. The sequencing here drew on peripheral blood, taken on day 0 of AZD1222 vaccination. V gene TRBV5-4 combines with J gene TRBJ2-7; D possibly corresponds to TRBD2 (6 bases). The receptor was isolated from an adult in good health. The CDR3 region has the DNA TGTGCCAGCAGCGGGGGACTTCTCTACGAGCAGTACTTC. The encoded protein is CASSGGLLYEQYF.